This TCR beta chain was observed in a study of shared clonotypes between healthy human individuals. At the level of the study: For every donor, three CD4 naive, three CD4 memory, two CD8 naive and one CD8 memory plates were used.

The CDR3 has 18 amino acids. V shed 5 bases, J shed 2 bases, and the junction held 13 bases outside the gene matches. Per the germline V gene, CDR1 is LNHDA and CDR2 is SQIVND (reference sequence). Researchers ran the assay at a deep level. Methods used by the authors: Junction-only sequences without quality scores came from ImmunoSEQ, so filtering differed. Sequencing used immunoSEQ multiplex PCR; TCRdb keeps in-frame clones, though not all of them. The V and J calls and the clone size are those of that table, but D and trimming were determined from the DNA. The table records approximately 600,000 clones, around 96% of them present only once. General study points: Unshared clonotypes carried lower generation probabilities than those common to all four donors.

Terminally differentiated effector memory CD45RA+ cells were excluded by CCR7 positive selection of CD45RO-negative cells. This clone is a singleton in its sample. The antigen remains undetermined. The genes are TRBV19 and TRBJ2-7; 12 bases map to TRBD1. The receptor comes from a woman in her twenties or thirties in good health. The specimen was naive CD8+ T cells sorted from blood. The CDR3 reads CASSAGTGGSRHAYEQYF. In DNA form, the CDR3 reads TGTGCCAGTAGTGCCGGGACAGGGGGCTCCAGGCACGCCTACGAGCAGTACTTC. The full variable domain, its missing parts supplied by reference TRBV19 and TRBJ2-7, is DGGITQSPKYLFRKEGQNVTLSCEQNLNHDAMYWYRQDPGQGLRLIYYSQIVNDFQKGDIAEGYSVSREKKESFPLTVTSAQKNPTAFYLCASSAGTGGSRHAYEQYFGPGTRLTVT.